The sequence of this TCR beta chain was determined in a study of T cells in Graves' hyperthyroidism and ophthalmopathy. Study-wide results and limits: A 13 V-J signature model discriminated ophthalmopathy versus stable hyperthyroidism.

The investigators amplified TCR beta CDR3 regions from RNA transcripts. HTBI primers drove first-round RT-PCR of the TCR CDR3. Each CDR3 protein gets one entry after TCRdb re-called the multiplex PCR reads with MiXCR. The data hold 370,000 or so distinct CDR3 sequences, with 13% observed a single time. The sample holds many counts of this clonotype. Antigen specificity is unknown. It was uncontrolled infection, other autoimmune disease, pregnancy or lactation that excluded patients. Diagnoses used clinical symptoms, serum thyroxine and TRAb, thyroid ultrasound and orbital computed tomography. This CDR3 contains 15 residues. Trimming removed 4 bases at V and 4 bases at J, with 15 bases between. Germline loops: CDR1 SGHAT, CDR2 FQNNGV.

Material for sequencing was blood. The chain carries TRBV11-2 and TRBJ2-3, with a weak D call TRBD2 (7 bases). The receptor's source is a man younger than 45 with Graves' hyperthyroidism that later progressed to Graves' ophthalmopathy. Here the CDR3 reads CASSSLRGLADTQYF. In DNA, the CDR3 is TGTGCCAGCAGCTCCTTGCGGGGGCTGGCAGATACGCAGTATTTT.